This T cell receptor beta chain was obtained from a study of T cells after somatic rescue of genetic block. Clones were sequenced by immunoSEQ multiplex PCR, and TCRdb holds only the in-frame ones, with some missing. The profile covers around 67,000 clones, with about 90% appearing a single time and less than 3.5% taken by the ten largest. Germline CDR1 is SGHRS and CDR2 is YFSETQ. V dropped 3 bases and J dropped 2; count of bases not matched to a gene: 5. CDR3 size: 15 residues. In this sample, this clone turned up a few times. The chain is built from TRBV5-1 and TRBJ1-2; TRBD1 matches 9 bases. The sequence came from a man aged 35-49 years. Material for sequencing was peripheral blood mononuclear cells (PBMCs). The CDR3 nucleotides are TGCGCCAGCAGCTCGGGGACAGGGACCAACTATGGCTACACCTTC. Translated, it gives CASSSGTGTNYGYTF.